This T cell receptor beta chain was profiled in a study of cytomegalovirus exposure and HLA in healthy donors. Study-level findings and limits: Several of the most significant clusters appeared linked to common viral pathogens, based on a later analysis. The study reported that TCR beta sequences accurately predicted HLA-A and HLA-B alleles in most subjects.

CDR1 and CDR2 from the germline V gene are SGHRS and YFSETQ. Trimming pared 0 bases from V and 6 bases from J, leaving 14 bases between. CDR3 size: 15 residues. As concerns this clone: Antigen specificity is unknown.

PCR amplification relied on 60 Vbeta primers (plus 13 Jbeta primers). This table comes from immunoSEQ multiplex PCR, and its TCRdb copy is limited to in-frame clones, with some not included. The sample has about 140,000 clones, about 75% seen once; the top ten hold 1.7%. This clonotype was obtained from a woman between 25 and 40 years old in good health and CMV-seronegative. Specimen: PBMCs. The chain joins TRBV5-1 to TRBJ2-3, with a tentative D call TRBD2 (6 bases). The chain's CDR3 is CASSLGDSPTDTQYF. The CDR3, as DNA: TGCGCCAGCAGCTTGGGGGACTCCCCTACTGATACGCAGTATTTT.